This is a list of T cell receptor beta chains from one sample in a study of blood T cell repertoires in COVID-19. The table came from immunoSEQ multiplex PCR; TCRdb's copy has only in-frame clones and leaves some out. The sample has approximately 260,000 clones, around 82% seen once. Sequenced material: peripheral blood. These receptor sequences come from a woman of 80 years or more with active or convalescent COVID-19. Both conserved end residues are part of each CDR3. Fields, in order: J gene, V gene, clone size, D gene, CDR3 DNA, CDR3 protein. D genes are given only for firm matches. Clone size, where shown, is once, few, many, or a class for clones that have expanded.

TRBJ2-1	TRBV28	-	TRBD1	TGTGCCAGCAGTTTAAGAACAGGGGGCAGGAATGAGCAGTTCTTC	CASSLRTGGRNEQFF
TRBJ2-7	TRBV5-6	-	TRBD1	TGTGCCAGCAGCTTTTCCGGACAGGACTACGAGCAGTACTTC	CASSFSGQDYEQYF
TRBJ2-2	TRBV15	once	TRBD1	TGTGCCACCAGGTCAGCCAGACAGGGAGCGGTCGGGGAGCTGTTTTTT	CATRSARQGAVGELFF
TRBJ1-4	TRBV6-5	few	TRBD1	TGTGCCACCCGGAAGGACAGGGGAGATGAAAAACTGTTTTTT	CATRKDRGDEKLFF
TRBJ1-4	TRBV5-1	-	TRBD1	TGCGCCAGCAGCTTGCTCGCTACCGGGACAGGGGGCGGAAAACTGTTTTTT	CASSLLATGTGGGKLFF
TRBJ1-4	TRBV15	-	-	TGTGCCACCAGCAGGGACCTGGGAGTGGAACTGTTTTTT	CATSRDLGVELFF
TRBJ2-1	TRBV28	-	TRBD1	TGTGCCAGCAGTTTATTTCAGGGGGCGGGGGAGCAGTTCTTC	CASSLFQGAGEQFF
TRBJ2-5	TRBV3-1/TRBV3-2	-	TRBD2	TGTGCCAGCAGCCAAGGCCTAGCGGGAGGGAGGAACCCATGGGAAGAGACCCAGTACTTC	CASSQGLAGGRNPWEETQYF
TRBJ2-3	TRBV7-8	-	-	TGTGCCAGCAGCCCCCGGGCAGGGCTGAGCACAGATACGCAGTATTTT	CASSPRAGLSTDTQYF
TRBJ1-1	TRBV29-1	-	TRBD1	TGCAGCCTAATCCCCGGACAGGGGGCTGAAGCTTTCTTT	CSLIPGQGAEAFF
TRBJ1-5	TRBV15	-	-	TGTGCCACCGCAGTTTTGTCCATTCAGCCCCAGCATTTT	CATAVLSIQPQHF
TRBJ2-7	TRBV28	-	TRBD2	TGTGCCAGCAGGTCTAGCGGGAGGGGTGAGCAGTACTTC	CASRSSGRGEQYF
TRBJ1-1	TRBV29-1	-	-	TGCAGCGTTGATACGGGAAACACTGAAGCTTTCTTT	CSVDTGNTEAFF
TRBJ1-2	TRBV5-1	-	-	TGCGCCAGCAGCTTGACCGGGGACTATGGCTACACCTTC	CASSLTGDYGYTF
TRBJ1-1	TRBV10-1	few	TRBD1	TGCGCCAGCAGGTCGACAGGGTTGGACACTGAAGCTTTCTTT	CASRSTGLDTEAFF
TRBJ1-1	TRBV28	-	TRBD1	TGTGCCAGCAGTACCGCCGGGACAGCGAACACTGAAGCTTTCTTT	CASSTAGTANTEAFF
TRBJ1-2	TRBV10-3	few	-	TGTGCCATCAGTGTGGAGGGGCGGCATGGCTACACCTTC	CAISVEGRHGYTF
TRBJ2-3	TRBV2	-	-	TGTGCCAGTACGGGAATGGGGGATACGCAGTATTTT	CASTGMGDTQYF
TRBJ1-1	TRBV6-5	-	-	TGTGCCAGCCGGAGGGGCTGGGAAGCTTTCTTT	CASRRGWEAFF
TRBJ1-6	TRBV6-5	once	TRBD1	TGTGCCAGCAGTCCGACAGGGCTCGGGAGTTCACCCCTCCACTTT	CASSPTGLGSSPLHF
TRBJ1-1	TRBV5-1	few	-	TGCGCCAGCAGCTTGGATACTAACACTGAAGCTTTCTTT	CASSLDTNTEAFF
TRBJ1-1	TRBV5-1	few	TRBD1	TGCGCCAGCAGCTCACAGGGGGCGGGGAATGAAGCTTTCTTT	CASSSQGAGNEAFF
TRBJ2-5	TRBV2	-	-	TGTGCCAGCAGAGGGGACCAAGAGACCCAGTACTTC	CASRGDQETQYF
TRBJ1-2	TRBV11-1	once	-	TGTGCCAGCAGCCCAGCCGGGCAGGGATTTGGGGGCTACACCTTC	CASSPAGQGFGGYTF
TRBJ1-1	TRBV28	-	-	TGTGCCAGCAGAACAGGTTACACTGAAGCTTTCTTT	CASRTGYTEAFF
TRBJ2-7	TRBV5-1	-	TRBD2	TGCGCCAGCAGCTTCTCCGGGGGGGCCTACGAGCAGTACTTC	CASSFSGGAYEQYF
TRBJ1-1	TRBV27	-	-	TGTGCCAGCAGTTTTCTTCCTGGGACAGAAGCTTTCTTT	CASSFLPGTEAFF
TRBJ2-5	TRBV28	once	TRBD1	TGTGCCAGCAAAACCTCCGGGACAGGGGGTGTTCGCCCCCAGTACTTC	CASKTSGTGGVRPQYF
TRBJ2-7	TRBV5-4	many	-	TGTGCCAGCAGCTTGACAGGAGAGTCCTACGAGCAGTACTTC	CASSLTGESYEQYF
TRBJ1-2	TRBV4-2	-	-	TGTGCCAGCAGCCAAGAGGGGCAGGGGAATGGCTACACCTTC	CASSQEGQGNGYTF
TRBJ2-5	TRBV18	-	TRBD2	TGTGCCAGCTCACCAAGGCGAGCGGGGGGCCAAGAGACCCAGTACTTC	CASSPRRAGGQETQYF
TRBJ2-3	TRBV7-9	-	-	TGTGCCAGCAGCCCAACTAGCACCCTAGATACGCAGTATTTT	CASSPTSTLDTQYF
TRBJ1-1	TRBV7-8	once	-	TGTGCCAGCAGCTCGGGAATGAACACTGAAGCTTTCTTT	CASSSGMNTEAFF
TRBJ2-1	TRBV10-2	once	TRBD2	TGCGCCAGCAGTTTAGCGGGGGGGCCCAATGAGCAGTTCTTC	CASSLAGGPNEQFF
TRBJ1-1	TRBV28	-	TRBD1	TGTGCCAGCAGTTCACCCGACGGGACAGGAGAAGCTTTCTTT	CASSSPDGTGEAFF
TRBJ2-7	TRBV28	-	TRBD2	TGTGCCAGCAGTGGGGGGGGGATGCAGACTTTCGCCGAGCAGTACTTC	CASSGGGMQTFAEQYF
TRBJ2-2	TRBV3-1/TRBV3-2	-	TRBD2	TGTGCCAGCAGCCCCGGGACTAGCGGGTTTACCGGGGAGCTGTTTTTT	CASSPGTSGFTGELFF
TRBJ2-3	TRBV9	-	-	TGTGCCAGCAGCGTTGGTACAGATACGCAATATTTT	CASSVGTDTQYF
TRBJ2-5	TRBV24-1	-	-	TGTGCCACCAGTGATCCGCAGGAGGGCGGAGAGACCCAGTACTTC	CATSDPQEGGETQYF
TRBJ2-7	TRBV4-1	-	-	TGCGCCAGCAGCCAAGATTCTAGGCCCCAGTCCTACGAGCAGTACTTC	CASSQDSRPQSYEQYF
TRBJ1-5	TRBV6-6	once	-	TGTGCCAGCAGCCCGGGAGTCACACACAATCAGCCCCAGCATTTT	CASSPGVTHNQPQHF
TRBJ2-7	TRBV7-9	-	TRBD1	TGTGCCAGCAGTTCCCGACAGGGTGGCGGAGGTTACGAGCAGTACTTC	CASSSRQGGGGYEQYF
TRBJ1-2	TRBV27	-	-	TGTGCCAGCAAGGTACCTTGGGAGGAACCGGATGGCTACACCTTC	CASKVPWEEPDGYTF
TRBJ2-2	TRBV5-1	once	TRBD2	TGCGCCAGCAGCCCCTTCATGGGGGGGGATACCGGGGAGCTGTTTTTT	CASSPFMGGDTGELFF
TRBJ2-3	TRBV19	-	TRBD2	TGTGCCAGTAGTATCGGAAGCGGGAGGGCCACAGATACGCAGTATTTT	CASSIGSGRATDTQYF
TRBJ1-2	TRBV28	-	-	TGTGCCAGCAGTACTTCTGGGGGCTACGGCTACACCTTC	CASSTSGGYGYTF